This is a list of T cell receptor beta chains from one sample in a study of blood T cell repertoires in COVID-19. Assay used: immunoSEQ multiplex PCR; TCRdb lists only in-frame clones, some missing. This sample has about 76,000 clones; 80% to 90% occur once, and the top ten carry under 6.5%. What was sequenced was peripheral blood. The source is a man aged 50 to 60 with active COVID-19. The conserved cysteine and the conserved F or W are not part of the CDR3 here.

V: TRBV7-2; J: TRBJ2-5; CDR3: ASRSPPQETQY
V: TRBV7-2; J: TRBJ2-7; CDR3: ASSLGAGQPYEQY
V: TRBV9; J: TRBJ2-1; CDR3: ASSAETSGGVLHNEQF
V: TRBV6-6; J: TRBJ2-5; CDR3: ASRGQGLGETQY
V: TRBV3-1/TRBV3-2; J: TRBJ2-7; CDR3: ASSPPGQGYEQY
V: TRBV6-2/TRBV6-3; J: TRBJ1-2; CDR3: ASSYSGAARSGYT
V: TRBV25-1; J: TRBJ1-4; CDR3: ASSEWEELGEKLF
V: TRBV5-4; J: TRBJ2-3; CDR3: ASSLDRTDTQY
V: TRBV2; J: TRBJ2-7; CDR3: ASSGDSTRGDYEQY
V: TRBV30; J: TRBJ2-7; CDR3: AWSSMLPGQGNEQY
V: TRBV27; J: TRBJ2-1; CDR3: ASSTSSGFDEQF
V: TRBV28; J: TRBJ2-1; CDR3: ASSLAGARYNEQF
V: TRBV28; J: TRBJ1-2; CDR3: ASSPGTGSPLNYGYT
V: TRBV6-2/TRBV6-3; J: TRBJ1-1; CDR3: ASSYGGAEAF